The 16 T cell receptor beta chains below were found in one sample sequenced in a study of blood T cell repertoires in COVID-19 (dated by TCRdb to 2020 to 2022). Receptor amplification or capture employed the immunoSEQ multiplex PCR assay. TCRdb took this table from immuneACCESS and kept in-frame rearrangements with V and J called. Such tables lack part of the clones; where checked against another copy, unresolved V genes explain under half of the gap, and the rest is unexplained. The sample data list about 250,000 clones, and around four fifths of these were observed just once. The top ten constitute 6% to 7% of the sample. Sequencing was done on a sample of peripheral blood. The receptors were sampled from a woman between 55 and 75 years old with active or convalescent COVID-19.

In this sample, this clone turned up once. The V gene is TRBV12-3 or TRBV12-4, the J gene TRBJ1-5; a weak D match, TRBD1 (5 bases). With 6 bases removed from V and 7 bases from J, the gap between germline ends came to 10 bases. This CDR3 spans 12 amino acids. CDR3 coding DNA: TGTGCCAGCAGAACGACAGCCCAGCCCCAGCATTTT. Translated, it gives CASRTTAQPQHF.

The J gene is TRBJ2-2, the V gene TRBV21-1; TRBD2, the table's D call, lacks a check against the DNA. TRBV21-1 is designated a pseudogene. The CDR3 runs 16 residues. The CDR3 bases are TGTGCCAGCAGCAGAGCCGGGACTGCCCACACCGGGGAGCTGTTTTTT. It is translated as CASSRAGTAHTGELFF.

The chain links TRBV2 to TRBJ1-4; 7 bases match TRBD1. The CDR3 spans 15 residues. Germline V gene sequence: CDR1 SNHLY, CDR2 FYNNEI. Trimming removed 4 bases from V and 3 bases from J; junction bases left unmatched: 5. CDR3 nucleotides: TGTGCCAGCAGTGCCCGACAGGGTTCTAATGAAAAACTGTTTTTT. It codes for CASSARQGSNEKLFF.

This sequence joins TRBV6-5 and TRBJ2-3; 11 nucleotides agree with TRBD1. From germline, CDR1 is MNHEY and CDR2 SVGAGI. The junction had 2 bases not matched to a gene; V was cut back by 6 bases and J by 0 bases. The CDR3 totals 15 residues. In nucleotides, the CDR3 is TGTGCCAGCAGGGGACAGGGGGAGAGCACAGATACGCAGTATTTT. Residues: CASRGQGESTDTQYF.

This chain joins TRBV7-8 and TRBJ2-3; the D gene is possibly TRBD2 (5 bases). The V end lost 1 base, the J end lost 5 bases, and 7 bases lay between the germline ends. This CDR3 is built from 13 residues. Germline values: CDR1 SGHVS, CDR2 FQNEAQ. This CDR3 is CASSLVGEDTQYF. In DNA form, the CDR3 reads TGTGCCAGCAGCTTAGTCGGGGAAGATACGCAGTATTTT.

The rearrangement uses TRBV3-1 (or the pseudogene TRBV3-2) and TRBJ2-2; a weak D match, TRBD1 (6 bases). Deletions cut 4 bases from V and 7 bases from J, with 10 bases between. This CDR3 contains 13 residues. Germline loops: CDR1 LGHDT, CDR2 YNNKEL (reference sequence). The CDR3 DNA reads TGTGCCAGCAGCCCCCAGGGGAACGGGGAGCTGTTTTTT. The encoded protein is CASSPQGNGELFF.

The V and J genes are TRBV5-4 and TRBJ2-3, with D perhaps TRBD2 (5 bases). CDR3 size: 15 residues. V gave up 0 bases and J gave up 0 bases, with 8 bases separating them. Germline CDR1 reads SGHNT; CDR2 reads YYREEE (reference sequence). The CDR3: CASSLVGGSTDTQYF. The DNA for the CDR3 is TGTGCCAGCAGCTTGGTTGGCGGGAGCACAGATACGCAGTATTTT.

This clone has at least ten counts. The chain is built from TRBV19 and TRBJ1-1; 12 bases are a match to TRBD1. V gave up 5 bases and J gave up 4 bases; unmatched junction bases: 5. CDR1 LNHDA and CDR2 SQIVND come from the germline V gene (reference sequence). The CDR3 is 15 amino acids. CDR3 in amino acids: CASSWDRGLGTEAFF. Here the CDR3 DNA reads TGTGCCAGTAGTTGGGACAGGGGGCTGGGCACTGAAGCTTTCTTT.

This chain's CDR3 is CASTPMGGGETQYF. CDR3 sequence (DNA): TGTGCCAGCACCCCCATGGGGGGAGGCGAGACCCAGTACTTC. V is TRBV5-6 and J is TRBJ2-5, with TRBD2 as a possible D gene (6 bases). This CDR3 contains 14 residues. From germline, CDR1 is SGHDT and CDR2 YYEEEE. The V gene lost 6 bases and the J gene lost 5 bases, with 17 bases spanning the gap.

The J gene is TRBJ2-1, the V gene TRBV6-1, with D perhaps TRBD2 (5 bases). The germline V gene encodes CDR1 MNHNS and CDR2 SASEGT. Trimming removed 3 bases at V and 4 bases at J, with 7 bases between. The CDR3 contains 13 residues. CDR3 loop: CASSDGIYNEQFF. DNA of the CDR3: TGTGCCAGCAGTGACGGGATTTACAATGAGCAGTTCTTC.

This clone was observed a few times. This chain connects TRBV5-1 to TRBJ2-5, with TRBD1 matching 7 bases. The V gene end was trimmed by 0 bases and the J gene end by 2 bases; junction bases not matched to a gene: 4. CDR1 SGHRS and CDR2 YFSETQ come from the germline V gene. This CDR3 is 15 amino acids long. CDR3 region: CASSLGPGGQETQYF. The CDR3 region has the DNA TGCGCCAGCAGCTTGGGTCCAGGGGGTCAAGAGACCCAGTACTTC. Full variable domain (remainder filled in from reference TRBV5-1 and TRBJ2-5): KAGVTQTPRYLIKTRGQQVTLSCSPISGHRSVSWYQQTPGQGLQFLFEYFSETQRNKGNFPGRFSGRQFSNSRSEMNVSTLELGDSALYLCASSLGPGGQETQYFGPGTRLLVL.

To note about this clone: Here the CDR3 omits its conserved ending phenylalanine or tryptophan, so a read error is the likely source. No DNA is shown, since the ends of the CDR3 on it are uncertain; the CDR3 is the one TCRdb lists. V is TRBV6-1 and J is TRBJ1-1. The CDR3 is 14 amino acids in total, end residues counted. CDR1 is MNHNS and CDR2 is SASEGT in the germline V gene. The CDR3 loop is CASSDGWERATTHL.

CDR3 protein: CASSDGIANSPLHF. In DNA, the CDR3 is TGTGCCAGCAGTGATGGTATCGCGAACTCACCCCTCCACTTT. The chain carries TRBV2 and TRBJ1-6; no clear D. CDR1 and CDR2 (germline): SNHLY, FYNNEI. The CDR3 has 14 residues. V was pared by 3 bases and J by 10 bases, with 13 bases between.

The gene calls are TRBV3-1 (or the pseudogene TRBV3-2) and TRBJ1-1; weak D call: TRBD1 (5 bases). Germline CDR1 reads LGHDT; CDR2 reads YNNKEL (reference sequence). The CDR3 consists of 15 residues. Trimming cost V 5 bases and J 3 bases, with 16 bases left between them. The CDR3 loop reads CASSYRTRADTEAFF. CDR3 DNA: TGTGCCAGCAGCTACAGGACTAGGGCAGACACTGAAGCTTTCTTT.

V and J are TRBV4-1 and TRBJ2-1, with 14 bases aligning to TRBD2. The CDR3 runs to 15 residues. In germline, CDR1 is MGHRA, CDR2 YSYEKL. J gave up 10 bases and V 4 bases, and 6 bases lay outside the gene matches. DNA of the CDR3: TGCGCCAGCAGCCCGGGACTAGCGGGAGTGCGAGAGCAGTTCTTC. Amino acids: CASSPGLAGVREQFF.

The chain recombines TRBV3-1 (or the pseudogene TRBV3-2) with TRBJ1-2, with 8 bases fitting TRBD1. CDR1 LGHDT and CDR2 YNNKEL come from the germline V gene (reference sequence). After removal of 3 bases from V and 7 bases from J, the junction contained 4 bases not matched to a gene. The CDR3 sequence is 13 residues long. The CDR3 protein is CASSQQGAGGYTF. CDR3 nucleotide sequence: TGTGCCAGCAGCCAGCAGGGGGCGGGTGGCTACACCTTC.